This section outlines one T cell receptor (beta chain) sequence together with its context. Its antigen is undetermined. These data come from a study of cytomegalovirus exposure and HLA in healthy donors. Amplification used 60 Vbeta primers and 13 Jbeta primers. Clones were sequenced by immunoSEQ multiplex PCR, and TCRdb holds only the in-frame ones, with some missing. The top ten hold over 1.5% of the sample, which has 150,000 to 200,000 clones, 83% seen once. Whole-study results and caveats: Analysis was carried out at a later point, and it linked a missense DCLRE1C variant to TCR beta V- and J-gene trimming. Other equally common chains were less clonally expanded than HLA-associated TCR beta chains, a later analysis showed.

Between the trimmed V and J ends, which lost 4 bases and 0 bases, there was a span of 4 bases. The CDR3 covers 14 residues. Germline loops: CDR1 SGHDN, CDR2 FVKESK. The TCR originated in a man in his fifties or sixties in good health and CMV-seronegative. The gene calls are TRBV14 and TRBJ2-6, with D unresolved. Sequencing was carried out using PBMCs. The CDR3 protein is CASSLNSGANVLTF. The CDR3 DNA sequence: TGTGCCAGCAGCCTCAACTCTGGGGCCAACGTCCTGACTTTC.